This T cell receptor (beta chain) originates from a study of control samples from healthy donors and cancer patients. A few counts support this clone. Some clones are missing from TCRdb's copy, which holds only in-frame ones; the method was immunoSEQ multiplex PCR. This table has 70,000 to 90,000 clones, around nine tenths appearing once. The CDR3 contains 17 residues. After removal of 5 bases from V and 3 bases from J, the junction contained 10 bases not matched to a gene. CDR1 is SEHNR, CDR2 FQNEAQ, per germline (reference sequence). This sequence was found in a woman aged 55 to 70 with head and neck cancer. The rearrangement joins TRBV7-9 to TRBJ2-7; TRBD2 aligns across 13 bases. Sequenced input: PBMCs. The CDR3 DNA follows: TGTGCCAGCAGCCCCGGACAGGGACTAGCGGGATACTACGAGCAGTACTTC. Protein product: CASSPGQGLAGYYEQYF.